This T cell receptor (beta chain) came from a study of identical twins. General study findings and limits: Fewer insertions characterized abundant cord blood beta clonotypes, whereas memory repertoires showed none.

From the 5' RACE reads, TCRdb called clonotypes with MiXCR, one entry per CDR3 protein. Among about 520,000 distinct CDR3 sequences listed, about 20% were seen once. This clonotype was found a few times. What it recognizes is unknown. These same records also appear under a second study, on T cells expressing NK-cell markers. Per that paper: Six donors had dominant NKG2C+ clonotypes that comprised about 1.0-7.5% of their CD8+ T cells.

The sequence was obtained from a woman between 18 and 30 years old in good health. The sequencing input was CD4+ T cells sorted from blood.

CDR3: CAIAPGQGRGYTF. Written as DNA, the CDR3 is TGTGCCATCGCCCCGGGACAGGGAAGAGGCTACACCTTC. The chain couples TRBV10-3 to TRBJ1-2; 9 bases map to TRBD1. Germline values: CDR1 ENHRY, CDR2 SYGVKD. V lost 8 bases to trimming and J lost 8 bases; unmatched junction nucleotides: 9. The CDR3 covers 13 residues.